The clone carrying this T cell receptor (beta chain) showed up just once. This sample was included in a study of control samples from healthy donors and cancer patients. Germline lookup yields CDR1 KGHSY and CDR2 FQNENV. V was pared by 0 bases and J by 0 bases, with 6 bases between. This CDR3 comprises 15 residues. Sequenced by immunoSEQ multiplex PCR; TCRdb stores in-frame clones only, minus some. The repertoire consists of roughly 98,000 clones, with 85% to 95% occurring once and the leading ten covering 6.5% to 9.5%. Sample: blood. This clonotype was obtained from a man younger than 30 in good health. V and J are TRBV16 and TRBJ2-4; D unresolved. In DNA form, the CDR3 reads TGTGCCAGCAGCCAATCGGAAGAAGCCAAAAACATTCAGTACTTC. Translation gives CASSQSEEAKNIQYF. Looking up the rest from reference TRBV16 and TRBJ2-4 gives the full variable domain: GEEVAQTPKHLVRGEGQKAKLYCAPIKGHSYVFWYQQVLKNEFKFLISFQNENVFDETGMPKERFSAKCLPNSPCSLEIQATKLEDSAVYFCASSQSEEAKNIQYFGAGTRLSVL.